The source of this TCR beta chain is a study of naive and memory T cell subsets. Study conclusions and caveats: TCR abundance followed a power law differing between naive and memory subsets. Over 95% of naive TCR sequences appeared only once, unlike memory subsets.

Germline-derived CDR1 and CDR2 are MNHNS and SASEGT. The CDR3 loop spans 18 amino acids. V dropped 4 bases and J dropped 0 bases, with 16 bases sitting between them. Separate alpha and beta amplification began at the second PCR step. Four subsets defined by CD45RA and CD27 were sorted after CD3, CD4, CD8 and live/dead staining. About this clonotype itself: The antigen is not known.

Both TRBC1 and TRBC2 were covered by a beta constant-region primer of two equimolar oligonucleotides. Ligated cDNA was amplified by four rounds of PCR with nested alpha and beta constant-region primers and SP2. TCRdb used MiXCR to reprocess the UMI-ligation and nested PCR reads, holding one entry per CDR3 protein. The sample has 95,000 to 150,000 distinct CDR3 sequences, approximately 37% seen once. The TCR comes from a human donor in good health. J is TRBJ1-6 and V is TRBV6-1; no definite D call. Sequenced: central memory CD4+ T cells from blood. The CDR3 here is CASSGPGGRSSYNSPLHF. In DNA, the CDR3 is TGTGCCAGCAGTGGACCGGGAGGCCGGAGCTCCTATAATTCACCCCTCCACTTT.